Below are 8 T cell receptor beta chains sequenced from a single sample in a study of blood T cell repertoires in COVID-19. Generated by immunoSEQ multiplex PCR, the TCRdb table keeps only in-frame clones and is missing some. The table shows around 100,000 clones, with more than 70% occurring only once. The specimen sequenced was peripheral blood. The source is a human donor in a cohort sampled during active COVID-19.

The chain employs TRBV11-3 and TRBJ2-3; TRBD2 matches at 7 bases. The CDR3 runs to 14 residues. Germline V CDR1 and CDR2: SGHNT, YENEEA. V trimming: 4 bases; J trimming: 4 bases; junction bases outside the gene matches: 5. This CDR3 is CASSSDGGSDTQYF. The CDR3 coding sequence is TGTGCCAGCAGCTCTGACGGGGGGTCAGATACGCAGTATTTT.

J is TRBJ2-7 and V is TRBV5-1, with D perhaps matching TRBD1 (5 bases). The CDR3 has 15 amino acids. The ends were cut back, 1 base at V and 4 bases at J, with 15 bases in the middle. CDR1 and CDR2 (germline): SGHRS, YFSETQ. The DNA of the CDR3 is TGCGCCAGCAGCTTGAAGACAGATACTCCTTACGAGCAGTACTTC. As protein: CASSLKTDTPYEQYF.

This sequence joins TRBV29-1 and TRBJ2-1, with D unresolved. This CDR3 has 15 amino acids. CDR1 and CDR2 from the germline V gene are SQVTM and ANQGSEA. The V gene lost 0 bases and the J gene lost 0 bases, with 9 bases spanning the gap. This CDR3 is CSVEDPRSSYNEQFF. The CDR3 coding sequence is TGCAGCGTTGAAGATCCTCGGAGCTCCTACAATGAGCAGTTCTTC.

The rearrangement links TRBV6-5 to TRBJ2-1; TRBD2 agrees at 10 bases. V lost 6 bases and J lost 2; bases outside the gene matches: 4. The CDR3 loop spans 15 amino acids. Germline assignment: CDR1 MNHEY and CDR2 SVGAGI. The CDR3 DNA follows: TGTGCCAGCAGATCCGGGACTAGCGCCTACAATGAGCAGTTCTTC. Translation gives CASRSGTSAYNEQFF.

This clone was seen only once. The V and J genes are TRBV19 and TRBJ2-7; TRBD1 aligns across 11 bases. Trimming cost V 10 bases and J 5 bases; bases outside gene matches: 10. The CDR3 runs to 14 residues. Per germline, CDR1 LNHDA and CDR2 SQIVND (reference sequence). CDR3 DNA sequence: TGTGCCAACAAGTGGGACAGGGGGTCCAACGAGCAGTACTTC. Translated: CANKWDRGSNEQYF.

The gene calls are TRBV19 and TRBJ2-5; perhaps TRBD1 as D (6 bases). CDR3 size: 15 residues. V was shortened by 4 bases and J by 4 bases, with 16 bases between the two germline ends. Germline CDR1 LNHDA, CDR2 SQIVND (reference sequence). CDR3: CASSRRQEAGETQYF. As DNA, the CDR3 is TGTGCCAGTAGTAGACGACAGGAGGCGGGAGAGACCCAGTACTTC.

This clone was seen once. V usage is TRBV13 and J usage is TRBJ1-2; TRBD1 matches at 8 bases. Trimming at V came to 3 bases and at J to 5 bases, leaving 17 bases not matched to a gene. Germline V gene sequence: CDR1 PRHDT, CDR2 FYEKMQ (reference sequence). CDR3 size: 18 residues. The CDR3 DNA is TGTGCCAGCAGCTTCACCCGGGACAGGTTCTCTAACGGTTATGGCTACACCTTC. Residues: CASSFTRDRFSNGYGYTF. Full variable domain (outside the CDR3, taken from reference TRBV13 and TRBJ1-2): AAGVIQSPRHLIKEKRETATLKCYPIPRHDTVYWYQQGPGQDPQFLISFYEKMQSDKGSIPDRFSAQQFSDYHSELNMSSLELGDSALYFCASSFTRDRFSNGYGYTFGSGTRLTVV.

The chain has TRBV6-5 and TRBJ1-2, with TRBD1 matching 10 bases. V gave up 6 bases and J gave up 7 bases; unmatched junction bases: 11. This CDR3 is 15 amino acids long. Germline assignment: CDR1 MNHEY and CDR2 SVGAGI. CDR3 coding DNA: TGTGCCAGCAGACCGCCGGGGACAGGGGCCCGTGGCTACACCTTC. Translation: CASRPPGTGARGYTF.